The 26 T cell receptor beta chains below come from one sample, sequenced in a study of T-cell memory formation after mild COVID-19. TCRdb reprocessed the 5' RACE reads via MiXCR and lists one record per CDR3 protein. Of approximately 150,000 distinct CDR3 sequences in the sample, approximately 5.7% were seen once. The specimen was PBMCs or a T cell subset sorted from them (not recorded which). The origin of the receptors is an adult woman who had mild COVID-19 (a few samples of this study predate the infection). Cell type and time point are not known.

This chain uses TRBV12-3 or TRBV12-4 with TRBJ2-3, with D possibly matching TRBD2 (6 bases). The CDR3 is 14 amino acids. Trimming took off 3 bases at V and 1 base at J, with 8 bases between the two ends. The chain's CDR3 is CASSFVAGTDTQYF. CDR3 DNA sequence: TGTGCCAGCAGTTTTGTAGCGGGCACAGATACGCAGTATTTT.

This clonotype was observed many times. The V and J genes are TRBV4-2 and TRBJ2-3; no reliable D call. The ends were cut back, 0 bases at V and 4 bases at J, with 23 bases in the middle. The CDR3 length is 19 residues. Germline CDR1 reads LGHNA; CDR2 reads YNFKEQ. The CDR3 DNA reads TGTGCCAGCAGCCAAGATTTTCCCGCCGGGCTCGACCAGCCAGATACGCAGTATTTT. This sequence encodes CASSQDFPAGLDQPDTQYF.

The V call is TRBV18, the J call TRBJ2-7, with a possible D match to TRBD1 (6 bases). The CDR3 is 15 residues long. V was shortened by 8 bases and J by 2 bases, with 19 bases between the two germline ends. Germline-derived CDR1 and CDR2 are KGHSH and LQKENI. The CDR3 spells CASTGDTGTTYEQYF. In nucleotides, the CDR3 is TGTGCCAGCACGGGTGACACCGGGACAACCTACGAGCAGTACTTC.

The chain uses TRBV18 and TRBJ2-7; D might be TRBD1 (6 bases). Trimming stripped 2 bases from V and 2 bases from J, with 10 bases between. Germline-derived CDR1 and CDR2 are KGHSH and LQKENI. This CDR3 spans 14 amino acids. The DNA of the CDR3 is TGTGCCAGCTCACCATCCCAGGGGCCCTACGAGCAGTACTTC. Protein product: CASSPSQGPYEQYF.

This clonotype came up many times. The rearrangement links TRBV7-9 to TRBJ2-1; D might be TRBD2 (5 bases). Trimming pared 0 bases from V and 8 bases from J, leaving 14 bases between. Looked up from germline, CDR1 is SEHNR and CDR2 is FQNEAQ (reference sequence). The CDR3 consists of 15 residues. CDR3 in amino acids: CASSLALRGNHEQFF. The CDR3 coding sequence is TGTGCCAGCAGCTTAGCACTCCGAGGGAACCATGAGCAGTTCTTC. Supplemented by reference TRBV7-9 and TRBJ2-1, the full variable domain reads DTGVSQNPRHKITKRGQNVTFRCDPISEHNRLYWYRQTLGQGPEFLTYFQNEAQLEKSRLLSDRFSAERPKGSFSTLEIQRTEQGDSAMYLCASSLALRGNHEQFFGPGTRLTVL.

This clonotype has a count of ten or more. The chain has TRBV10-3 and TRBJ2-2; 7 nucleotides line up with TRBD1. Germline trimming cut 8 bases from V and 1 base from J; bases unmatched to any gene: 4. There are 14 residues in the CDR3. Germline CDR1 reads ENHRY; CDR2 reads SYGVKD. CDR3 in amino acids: CAIWDSLNTGELFF. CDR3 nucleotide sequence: TGTGCCATCTGGGACAGCCTGAACACCGGGGAGCTGTTTTTT.

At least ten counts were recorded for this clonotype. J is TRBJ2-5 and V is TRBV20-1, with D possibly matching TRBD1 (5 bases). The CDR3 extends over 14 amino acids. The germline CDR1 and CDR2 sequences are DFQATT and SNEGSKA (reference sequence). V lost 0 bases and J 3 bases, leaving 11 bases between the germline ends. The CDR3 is CSARESQGKETQYF. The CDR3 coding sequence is TGCAGTGCTAGAGAATCCCAGGGTAAAGAGACCCAGTACTTC.

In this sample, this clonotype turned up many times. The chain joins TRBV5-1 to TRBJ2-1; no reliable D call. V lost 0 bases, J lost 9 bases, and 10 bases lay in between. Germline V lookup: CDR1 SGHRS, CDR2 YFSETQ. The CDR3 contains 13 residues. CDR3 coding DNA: TGCGCCAGCAGCTTGGGGGGTGGAGCTGAGCAGTTCTTC. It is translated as CASSLGGGAEQFF. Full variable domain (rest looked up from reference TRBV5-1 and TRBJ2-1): KAGVTQTPRYLIKTRGQQVTLSCSPISGHRSVSWYQQTPGQGLQFLFEYFSETQRNKGNFPGRFSGRQFSNSRSEMNVSTLELGDSALYLCASSLGGGAEQFFGPGTRLTVL.

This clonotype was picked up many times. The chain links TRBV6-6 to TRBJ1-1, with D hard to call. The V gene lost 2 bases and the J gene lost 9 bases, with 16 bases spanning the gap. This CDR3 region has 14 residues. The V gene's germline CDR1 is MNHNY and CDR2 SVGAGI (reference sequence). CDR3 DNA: TGTGCCAGCAGTTACGGTGGATTGGGAGGTCAAGCTTTCTTT. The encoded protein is CASSYGGLGGQAFF.

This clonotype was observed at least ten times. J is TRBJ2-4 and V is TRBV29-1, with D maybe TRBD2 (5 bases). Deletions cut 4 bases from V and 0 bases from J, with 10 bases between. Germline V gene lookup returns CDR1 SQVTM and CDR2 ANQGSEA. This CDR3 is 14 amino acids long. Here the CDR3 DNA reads TGCAGCGTTGCTTTCGCGGGAGCCAAAAACATTCAGTACTTC. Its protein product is CSVAFAGAKNIQYF.

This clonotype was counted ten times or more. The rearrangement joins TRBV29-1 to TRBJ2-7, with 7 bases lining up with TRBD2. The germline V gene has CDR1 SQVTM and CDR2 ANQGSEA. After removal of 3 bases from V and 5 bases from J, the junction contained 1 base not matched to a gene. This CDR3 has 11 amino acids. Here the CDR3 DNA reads TGCAGCGTTGACCGGGGGGACGAGCAGTACTTC. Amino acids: CSVDRGDEQYF.

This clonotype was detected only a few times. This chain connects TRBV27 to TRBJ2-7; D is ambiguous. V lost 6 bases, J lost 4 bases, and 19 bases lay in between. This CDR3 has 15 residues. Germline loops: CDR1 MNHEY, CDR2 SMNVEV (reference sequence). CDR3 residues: CASSLTWQASYEQYF. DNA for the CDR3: TGTGCCAGCAGCTTAACTTGGCAGGCGAGTTACGAGCAGTACTTC.

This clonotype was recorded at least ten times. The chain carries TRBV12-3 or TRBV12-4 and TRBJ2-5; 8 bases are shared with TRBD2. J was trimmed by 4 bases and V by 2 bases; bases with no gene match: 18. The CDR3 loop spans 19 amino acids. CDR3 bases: TGTGCCAGCAGTTTAAGTGGTTACCTAGAAGCGGGAGAAACAGAGACCCAGTACTTC. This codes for CASSLSGYLEAGETETQYF.

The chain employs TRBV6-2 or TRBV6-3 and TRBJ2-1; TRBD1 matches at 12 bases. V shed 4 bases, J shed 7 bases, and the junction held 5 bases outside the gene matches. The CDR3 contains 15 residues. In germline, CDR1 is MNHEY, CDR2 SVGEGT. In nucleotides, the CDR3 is TGTGCCAGCAGTTCCGGGACAGGGGGCTGGAATGAGCAGTTCTTC. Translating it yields CASSSGTGGWNEQFF.

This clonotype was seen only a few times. In nucleotides, the CDR3 is TGCGCCAGCAGCTTGGGTTGGACAGGCCTCCGCGGGGAGCTGTTTTTT. Translated: CASSLGWTGLRGELFF. The V and J genes are TRBV5-1 and TRBJ2-2, with 7 positions matching TRBD1. The CDR3 has 16 amino acids. The J segment lost 7 bases and the V segment lost 0 bases, leaving 9 bases of the junction unmatched. The germline CDR1 and CDR2 sequences are SGHRS and YFSETQ.

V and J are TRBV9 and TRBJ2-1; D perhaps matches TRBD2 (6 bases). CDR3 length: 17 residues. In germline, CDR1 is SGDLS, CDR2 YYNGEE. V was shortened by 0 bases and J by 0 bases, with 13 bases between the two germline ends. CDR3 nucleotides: TGTGCCAGCAGCGTAGTCCCCCGACTAGACTCCTACAATGAGCAGTTCTTC. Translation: CASSVVPRLDSYNEQFF.

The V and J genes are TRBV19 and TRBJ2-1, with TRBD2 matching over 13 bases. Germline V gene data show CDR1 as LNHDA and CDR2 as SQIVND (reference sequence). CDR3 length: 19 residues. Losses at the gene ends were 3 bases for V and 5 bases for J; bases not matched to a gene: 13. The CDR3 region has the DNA TGTGCCAGTAGTATGGTAGGACTAGCGGGAGCCCCTACCGACAATGAGCAGTTCTTC. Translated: CASSMVGLAGAPTDNEQFF. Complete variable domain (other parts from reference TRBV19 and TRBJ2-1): DGGITQSPKYLFRKEGQNVTLSCEQNLNHDAMYWYRQDPGQGLRLIYYSQIVNDFQKGDIAEGYSVSREKKESFPLTVTSAQKNPTAFYLCASSMVGLAGAPTDNEQFFGPGTRLTVL.

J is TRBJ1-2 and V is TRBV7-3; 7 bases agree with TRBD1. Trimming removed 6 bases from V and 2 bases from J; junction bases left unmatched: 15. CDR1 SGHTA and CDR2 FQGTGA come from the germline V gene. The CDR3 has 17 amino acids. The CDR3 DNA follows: TGTGCCAGCAGTCCGACCGGGACAGTGACCCCCAACTATGGCTACACCTTC. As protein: CASSPTGTVTPNYGYTF.

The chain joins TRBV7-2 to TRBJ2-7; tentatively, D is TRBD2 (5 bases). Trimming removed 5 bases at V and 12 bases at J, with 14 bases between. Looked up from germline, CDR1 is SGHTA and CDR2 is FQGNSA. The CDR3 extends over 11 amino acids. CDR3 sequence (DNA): TGTGCCAGCAGCCTGGGGAGTGTAGGGTACTTC. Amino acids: CASSLGSVGYF.

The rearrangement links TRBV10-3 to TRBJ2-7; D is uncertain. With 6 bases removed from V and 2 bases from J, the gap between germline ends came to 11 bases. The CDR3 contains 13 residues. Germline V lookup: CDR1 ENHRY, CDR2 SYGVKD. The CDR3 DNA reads TGTGCCATCAGCGGAGACCCTCCCTACGAGCAGTACTTC. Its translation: CAISGDPPYEQYF.

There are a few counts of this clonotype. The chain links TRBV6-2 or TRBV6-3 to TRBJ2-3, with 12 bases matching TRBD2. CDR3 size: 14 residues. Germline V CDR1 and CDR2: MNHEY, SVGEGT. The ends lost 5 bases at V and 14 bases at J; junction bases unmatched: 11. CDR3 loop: CASSSPGLAGIWYF. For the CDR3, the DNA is TGTGCCAGCAGTAGTCCGGGACTAGCGGGCATATGGTATTTT.

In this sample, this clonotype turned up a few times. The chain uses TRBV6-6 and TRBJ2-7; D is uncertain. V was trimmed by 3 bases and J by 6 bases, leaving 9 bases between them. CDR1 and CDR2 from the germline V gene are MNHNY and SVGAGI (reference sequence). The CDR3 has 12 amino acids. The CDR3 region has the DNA TGTGCCAGCAGTTATCCGGATGCCGAGCAGTACTTC. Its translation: CASSYPDAEQYF.

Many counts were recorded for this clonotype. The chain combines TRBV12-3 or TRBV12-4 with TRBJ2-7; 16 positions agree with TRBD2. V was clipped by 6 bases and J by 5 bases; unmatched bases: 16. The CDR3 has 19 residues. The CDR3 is CASRGTGTSGRAMVNEQYF. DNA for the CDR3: TGTGCCAGCAGGGGGACCGGGACTAGCGGGAGGGCCATGGTAAACGAGCAGTACTTC.

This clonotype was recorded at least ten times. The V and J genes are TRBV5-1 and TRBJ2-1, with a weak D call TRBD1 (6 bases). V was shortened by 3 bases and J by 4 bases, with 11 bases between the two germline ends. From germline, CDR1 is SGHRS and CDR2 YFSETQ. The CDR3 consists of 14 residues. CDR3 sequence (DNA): TGCGCCAGCAGCTCGTCGGACAGTTACAATGAGCAGTTCTTC. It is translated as CASSSSDSYNEQFF.

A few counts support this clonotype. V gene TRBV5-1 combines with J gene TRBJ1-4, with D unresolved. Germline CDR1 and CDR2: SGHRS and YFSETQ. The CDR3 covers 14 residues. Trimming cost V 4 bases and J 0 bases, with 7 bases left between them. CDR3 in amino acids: CASSGVATNEKLFF. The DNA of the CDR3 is TGCGCCAGCAGCGGAGTGGCAACTAATGAAAAACTGTTTTTT.

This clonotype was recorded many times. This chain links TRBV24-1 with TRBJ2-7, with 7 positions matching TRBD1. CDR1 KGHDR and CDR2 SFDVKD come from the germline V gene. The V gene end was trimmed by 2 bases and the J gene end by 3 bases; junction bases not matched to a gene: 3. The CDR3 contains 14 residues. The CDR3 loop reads CATSDSGQFYEQYF. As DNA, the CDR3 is TGTGCCACCAGTGATTCGGGACAGTTCTACGAGCAGTACTTC.